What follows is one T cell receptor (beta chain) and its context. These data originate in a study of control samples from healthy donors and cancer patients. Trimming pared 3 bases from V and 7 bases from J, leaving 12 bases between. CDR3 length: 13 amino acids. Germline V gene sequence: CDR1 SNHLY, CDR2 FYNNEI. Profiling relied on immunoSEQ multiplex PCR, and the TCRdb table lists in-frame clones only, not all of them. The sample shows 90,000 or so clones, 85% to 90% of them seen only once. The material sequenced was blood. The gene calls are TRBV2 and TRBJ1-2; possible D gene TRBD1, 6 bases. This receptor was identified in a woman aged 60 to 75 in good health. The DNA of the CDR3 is TGTGCCAGCAGTGACGAGGGGGGGGCTGGCTACACCTTC. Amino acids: CASSDEGGAGYTF.